This entry lists 5 T cell receptor beta chains sequenced from one sample in a study of CD8+ T cells in alopecia areata. cDNA serving as the sequencing template came from extracted, reverse transcribed RNA. Profiled with immunoSEQ multiplex PCR; TCRdb holds only in-frame clones, not every one. The sample records more than 110,000 clones, roughly 61% being singletons. This material consisted of CD4+ T cells sorted from blood, taken at week 0. The receptors derive from a human donor with alopecia areata.

The genes are TRBV7-2 and TRBJ1-2; D gene uncertain. Trimming pared 5 bases from V and 7 bases from J, leaving 8 bases between. The length of the CDR3 is 11 residues. The germline V gene encodes CDR1 SGHTA and CDR2 FQGNSA. The CDR3 region has the DNA TGTGCCAGCAGCCCCCCCCTTGGCTACACCTTC. Translation: CASSPPLGYTF.

This clone has more than one count but fewer than ten. The CDR3 loop is CASSVGSYGYTF. The CDR3 DNA sequence: TGTGCCAGCAGTGTGGGTTCCTATGGCTACACCTTC. The V and J genes are TRBV25-1 and TRBJ1-2; the D is unclear. The CDR3 is made up of 12 amino acids. The germline gives CDR1 MGHDK, CDR2 SYGVNS. Trimming pared 4 bases from V and 4 bases from J, leaving 7 bases between.

The chain recombines TRBV7-2 with TRBJ1-2; no clear D. CDR1 is SGHTA, CDR2 FQGNSA, per germline. The V end lost 4 bases, the J end lost 4 bases, and 16 bases lay between the germline ends. The CDR3 runs to 15 residues. Here the CDR3 reads CASSSPPGNGYGYTF. CDR3 DNA sequence: TGTGCCAGCAGCTCCCCGCCTGGTAACGGCTATGGCTACACCTTC.

This clone has only a few counts. V usage is TRBV10-3 and J usage is TRBJ2-1, with 8 bases matching TRBD1. V was pared by 4 bases and J by 0 bases, with 5 bases of the junction left unmatched. CDR1 and CDR2 from the germline V gene are ENHRY and SYGVKD. The CDR3 is made up of 16 amino acids. The CDR3 nucleotides read TGTGCCATCAGTGGAGGGACAGGTAACTCCTACAATGAGCAGTTCTTC. This codes for CAISGGTGNSYNEQFF.

This sequence joins TRBV25-1 and TRBJ1-1; 7 bases agree with TRBD1. The germline gives CDR1 MGHDK, CDR2 SYGVNS. CDR3 length: 15 residues. After removal of 3 bases from V and 3 bases from J, the junction contained 7 bases not matched to a gene. This chain's CDR3 is CASSDWDRQYTEAFF. The CDR3 nucleotides are TGTGCCAGCAGTGATTGGGACAGACAGTACACTGAAGCTTTCTTT. The whole variable domain, filled in from reference TRBV25-1 and TRBJ1-1, reads EADIYQTPRYLVIGTGKKITLECSQTMGHDKMYWYQQDPGMELHLIHYSYGVNSTEKGDLSSESTVSRIRTEHFPLTLESARPSHTSQYLCASSDWDRQYTEAFFGQGTRLTVV.